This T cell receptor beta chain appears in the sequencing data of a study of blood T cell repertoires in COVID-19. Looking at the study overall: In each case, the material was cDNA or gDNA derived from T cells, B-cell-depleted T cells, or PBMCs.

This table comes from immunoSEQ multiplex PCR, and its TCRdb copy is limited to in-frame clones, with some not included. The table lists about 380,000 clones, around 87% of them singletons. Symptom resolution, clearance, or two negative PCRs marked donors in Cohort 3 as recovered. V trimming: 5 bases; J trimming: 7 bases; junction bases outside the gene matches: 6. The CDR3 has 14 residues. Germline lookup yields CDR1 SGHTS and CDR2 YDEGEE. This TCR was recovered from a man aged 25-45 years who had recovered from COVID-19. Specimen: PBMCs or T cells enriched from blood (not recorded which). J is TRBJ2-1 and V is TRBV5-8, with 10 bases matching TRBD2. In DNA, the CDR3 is TGTGCCAGCAGGTATCTTAGCGGGGGGAATGAGCAGTTCTTC. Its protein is CASRYLSGGNEQFF.